The 22 T cell receptor beta chains reported below all come from one sample, sequenced in a study of blood T cell repertoires in COVID-19. Clones were read by immunoSEQ multiplex PCR, and TCRdb kept only the in-frame ones, dropping some. The sample yields some 140,000 clones, 84% seen once. Material for sequencing was peripheral blood. All receptors derive from a human donor in a cohort sampled during active COVID-19.

This chain links TRBV30 with TRBJ1-4; a weak D match, TRBD1 (6 bases). This CDR3 contains 13 residues. CDR1 is GTSNPN, CDR2 SVGIG, per germline (reference sequence). Deletions cut 5 bases from V and 8 bases from J, with 15 bases between. The DNA for the CDR3 is TGTGCCTGGTCCGGGGGGCCACGGGAAAAACTGTTTTTT. Amino acids: CAWSGGPREKLFF.

The J gene is TRBJ2-5, the V gene TRBV4-1, with D possibly matching TRBD2 (5 bases). CDR1 is MGHRA, CDR2 YSYEKL, per germline. The CDR3 consists of 16 residues. Trimming pared 0 bases from V and 5 bases from J, leaving 16 bases between. The CDR3 DNA sequence: TGCGCCAGCAGCCAAGATCGGGGTCAAAGATTTGAGACCCAGTACTTC. As protein: CASSQDRGQRFETQYF.

The chain employs TRBV6-5 and TRBJ2-1; possibly TRBD2 for D (6 bases). The CDR3 runs to 14 residues. V shed 2 bases and J shed 5 bases, with 10 bases lying between them. Germline CDR1 reads MNHEY; CDR2 reads SVGAGI. The CDR3 nucleotides read TGTGCCAGCAGTTACCTTTCGGGGGACAATGAGCAGTTCTTC. Translating gives CASSYLSGDNEQFF.

In this sample, this clone turned up a few times. This chain connects TRBV5-1 to TRBJ1-4; perhaps TRBD1 as D (6 bases). The CDR3 loop spans 15 amino acids. V was cut by 3 bases and J by 4 bases, with 13 bases left in between. Germline lookup yields CDR1 SGHRS and CDR2 YFSETQ. The CDR3 protein is CASSYNDRFNEKLFF. CDR3 nucleotide sequence: TGCGCCAGCAGCTACAACGACAGGTTTAATGAAAAACTGTTTTTT.

The chain carries TRBV30 and TRBJ2-7, with 9 nucleotides matching TRBD2. The CDR3 is made up of 14 amino acids. Trimming removed 3 bases from V and 0 bases from J; junction bases left unmatched: 3. Germline assignment: CDR1 GTSNPN and CDR2 SVGIG (reference sequence). CDR3 loop: CAWRVSGGSYEQYF. CDR3 DNA sequence: TGTGCCTGGAGGGTTAGCGGGGGCTCCTACGAGCAGTACTTC.

J is TRBJ2-2 and V is TRBV19; 12 bases fit TRBD1. J was trimmed by 6 bases and V by 9 bases; bases with no gene match: 8. CDR1 LNHDA and CDR2 SQIVND come from the germline V gene (reference sequence). CDR3 length: 15 amino acids. CDR3 bases: TGTGCCAGCCGACCGGGACAGGGGGCCGCCGGGGAGCTGTTTTTT. This translates into CASRPGQGAAGELFF.

This clone counts as medium-sized. CDR3 sequence (DNA): TGTGCCAGCAGCGGGGGCCTGAACACCGGGGAGCTGTTTTTT. Translating gives CASSGGLNTGELFF. The chain employs TRBV7-9 and TRBJ2-2; possibly TRBD1 for D (6 bases). Germline V CDR1 and CDR2: SEHNR, FQNEAQ (reference sequence). The CDR3 runs to 14 residues. Trimming took off 5 bases at V and 1 base at J, with 8 bases between the two ends.

This sequence joins TRBV19 and TRBJ2-3; TRBD2 might be the D (6 bases). V was shortened by 6 bases and J by 0 bases, with 13 bases between the two germline ends. The CDR3 has 15 amino acids. Germline V gives CDR1 LNHDA, CDR2 SQIVND (reference sequence). The CDR3 DNA reads TGTGCCAGTAGCCCTACGGGGGTAAGCACAGATACGCAGTATTTT. This gives the protein CASSPTGVSTDTQYF.

CDR3 sequence: CASSFAGQGRNSPLHF. CDR3 sequence (DNA): TGTGCCAGCAGCTTCGCTGGACAGGGTCGCAATTCACCCCTCCACTTT. This chain uses TRBV5-4 with TRBJ1-6, with TRBD1 matching over 8 bases. This CDR3 has 16 amino acids. The junction had 8 bases not matched to a gene; V was cut back by 2 bases and J by 7 bases. The germline gives CDR1 SGHNT, CDR2 YYREEE (reference sequence).

V and J are TRBV13 and TRBJ2-3; 15 nucleotides line up with TRBD2. Trimming removed 5 bases from V and 1 base from J; junction bases left unmatched: 10. CDR3 size: 19 residues. The germline V gene has CDR1 PRHDT and CDR2 FYEKMQ (reference sequence). In DNA, the CDR3 is TGTGCCAGCAGCCGACTTGGGACTAGCGGGGGGAGAGGCACAGATACGCAGTATTTT. It is translated as CASSRLGTSGGRGTDTQYF.

V is TRBV28 and J is TRBJ1-1, with D tentatively TRBD1 (5 bases). This CDR3 contains 15 residues. The V gene's germline CDR1 is MDHEN and CDR2 SYDVKM. Trimming stripped 2 bases from V and 1 base from J, with 11 bases between. The CDR3 nucleotides are TGTGCCAGCAGTTTAATACAGGCAGCGAACACTGAAGCTTTCTTT. Its protein product is CASSLIQAANTEAFF. The full variable domain, in which reference TRBV28 and TRBJ1-1 provide the parts outside the CDR3, is DVKVTQSSRYLVKRTGEKVFLECVQDMDHENMFWYRQDPGLGLRLIYFSYDVKMKEKGDIPEGYSVSREKKERFSLILESASTNQTSMYLCASSLIQAANTEAFFGQGTRLTVV.

V usage is TRBV7-9 and J usage is TRBJ1-1, with 8 bases aligning to TRBD1. Trimming removed 6 bases from V and 1 base from J; junction bases left unmatched: 4. The CDR3 is 14 residues long. Germline lookup yields CDR1 SEHNR and CDR2 FQNEAQ (reference sequence). CDR3 in DNA: TGTGCCAGCAGGCAGGACAGGGCGAACACTGAAGCTTTCTTT. As protein: CASRQDRANTEAFF.

The V call is TRBV2, the J call TRBJ2-3; the D is unclear. The CDR3 covers 11 residues. Germline assignment: CDR1 SNHLY and CDR2 FYNNEI. Trimming removed 11 bases at V and 1 base at J, with 7 bases between. CDR3 coding DNA: TGTGCCGCGTTGGGCACAGATACGCAGTATTTT. Translated: CAALGTDTQYF. The entire variable domain, with the rest obtained from reference TRBV2 and TRBJ2-3, is as follows: EPEVTQTPSHQVTQMGQEVILRCVPISNHLYFYWYRQILGQKVEFLVSFYNNEISEKSEIFDDQFSVERPDGSNFTLKIRSTKLEDSAMYFCAALGTDTQYFGPGTRLTVL.

This sequence joins TRBV9 and TRBJ2-5; TRBD2 aligns across 9 bases. J gave up 2 bases and V 0 bases, and 11 bases lay outside the gene matches. Germline V gene sequence: CDR1 SGDLS, CDR2 YYNGEE. This CDR3 comprises 18 residues. CDR3 nucleotide sequence: TGTGCCAGCAGCGTAGGGGCCCGGATAGCGGGGGCTCAAGAGACCCAGTACTTC. Protein sequence: CASSVGARIAGAQETQYF.

This rearrangement joins TRBV7-8 to TRBJ2-7; possible D gene TRBD2, 6 bases. The CDR3 sequence is 14 residues long. Between the trimmed V and J ends, which lost 5 bases and 4 bases, there was a span of 15 bases. The germline V gene has CDR1 SGHVS and CDR2 FQNEAQ. CDR3 sequence (DNA): TGTGCCAGCAGCCGCGGGATTCTGGTATACGAGCAGTACTTC. Amino acids: CASSRGILVYEQYF.

J is TRBJ2-6 and V is TRBV3-1 (or the pseudogene TRBV3-2); weak D call: TRBD1 (6 bases). Germline V gene data show CDR1 as LGHDT and CDR2 as YNNKEL (reference sequence). The V end lost 1 base, the J end lost 0 bases, and 13 bases lay between the germline ends. The CDR3 is 18 residues long. CDR3 nucleotides: TGTGCCAGCAGCCAAGGGCCAGGGGCGATCTCTGGGGCCAACGTCCTGACTTTC. This translates into CASSQGPGAISGANVLTF.

The rearrangement uses TRBV5-1 and TRBJ1-1; tentative D call: TRBD1 (5 bases). The CDR3 is 15 amino acids. Germline V gene lookup returns CDR1 SGHRS and CDR2 YFSETQ. V lost 6 bases and J 4 bases, leaving 19 bases between the germline ends. CDR3 in DNA: TGCGCCAGCAACCAGGGCAGGGTAGGTGTCACTGAAGCTTTCTTT. Protein: CASNQGRVGVTEAFF.

The chain uses TRBV11-1 and TRBJ1-2; possibly TRBD1 for D (6 bases). The CDR3 extends over 14 amino acids. Germline V gene data show CDR1 as SGHAT and CDR2 as FQDESV (reference sequence). Trimming shortened V by 5 bases and J by 8 bases, and 18 bases separated the two germline ends. The CDR3 region has the DNA TGTGCCAGCAGCCATAGGATACAGGGAAGAGGCTACACCTTC. Translating gives CASSHRIQGRGYTF.

V gene TRBV11-2 combines with J gene TRBJ2-7; the match to TRBD2 covers 11 bases. CDR3 length equals 15 residues. CDR1 is SGHAT, CDR2 FQNNGV, per germline. With V trimmed by 5 bases and J by 1 base, 4 bases remained unmatched. This chain's CDR3 is CASSISGGDSYEQYF. DNA for the CDR3: TGTGCCAGCAGCATTAGCGGGGGGGATTCCTACGAGCAGTACTTC.

This clone has only a few counts. The chain links TRBV4-1 to TRBJ2-7, with D perhaps matching TRBD1 (6 bases). CDR1 MGHRA and CDR2 YSYEKL come from the germline V gene. V gave up 1 base and J gave up 7 bases, with 14 bases separating them. The CDR3 loop spans 14 amino acids. CDR3 in DNA: TGCGCCAGCAGCCAAGTTCCAGGGACAAGGGAGCAGTACTTC. It yields the protein CASSQVPGTREQYF.

The chain links TRBV19 to TRBJ1-4, with 9 bases lining up with TRBD1. The CDR3 totals 16 residues. After removal of 11 bases from V and 8 bases from J, the junction contained 18 bases not matched to a gene. Germline V gene lookup returns CDR1 LNHDA and CDR2 SQIVND (reference sequence). The CDR3 region has the DNA TGTGCCCGTTACGCGGGGGAAAGACAGGGGGGCGAAAAACTGTTTTTT. It is translated as CARYAGERQGGEKLFF.

V is TRBV19 and J is TRBJ1-1, with D possibly TRBD1 on 5 matching bases. The CDR3 is 13 residues long. Per germline, CDR1 LNHDA and CDR2 SQIVND (reference sequence). Trimming removed 5 bases at V and 8 bases at J, with 15 bases between. CDR3 in DNA: TGTGCCAGTAGTGATCAGGGTGTCACGGAAGCTTTCTTT. This translates into CASSDQGVTEAFF.